The rows below give T cell receptor beta chains drawn from one sample of a study of cytomegalovirus exposure and HLA in healthy donors. Method: immunoSEQ multiplex PCR; TCRdb's copy keeps in-frame clones and lacks some. Altogether about 230,000 clones are present, 70% to 90% being singletons, with the ten largest covering about 0.22%. Input material: PBMCs. These receptors were taken from a girl under 10 years old in good health and CMV-seronegative. CDR3s include the opening cysteine and the closing phenylalanine or tryptophan. Fields, in order: CDR3 protein, CDR3 DNA, D gene, V gene, clone size, J gene. The D gene is left open where the match is weak. For some rows the clone size is stated as once, few or many, or as a class when expanded; others skip it.

cdr3_aa: CASSLGQGGLSNQPQHF; cdr3_nt: TGTGCCAGCTCACTAGGACAGGGAGGGTTGAGCAATCAGCCCCAGCATTTT; d_call: TRBD1; v_call: TRBV18; clone_size: once; j_call: TRBJ1-5
cdr3_aa: CAWDRGEKLFF; cdr3_nt: TGTGCCTGGGACAGGGGTGAAAAACTGTTTTTT; d_call: TRBD1; v_call: TRBV30; clone_size: -; j_call: TRBJ1-4
cdr3_aa: CASSLKGGGTTDTQYF; cdr3_nt: TGTGCCAGCAGCTTAAAAGGGGGGGGTACCACAGATACGCAGTATTTT; d_call: -; v_call: TRBV7-3; clone_size: -; j_call: TRBJ2-3
cdr3_aa: CSAKGASSYNEQFF; cdr3_nt: TGCAGCGCCAAGGGGGCAAGCTCCTACAATGAGCAGTTCTTC; d_call: TRBD1; v_call: TRBV29-1; clone_size: -; j_call: TRBJ2-1
cdr3_aa: CASSFEGQGWQPQHF; cdr3_nt: TGTGCCAGCAGCTTTGAAGGACAGGGGTGGCAGCCCCAGCATTTT; d_call: TRBD1; v_call: TRBV7-9; clone_size: -; j_call: TRBJ1-5
cdr3_aa: CASRGDREGNQPQHF; cdr3_nt: TGCGCCAGCAGGGGGGACAGGGAGGGTAATCAGCCCCAGCATTTT; d_call: TRBD1; v_call: TRBV4-1; clone_size: -; j_call: TRBJ1-5
cdr3_aa: CASSLQGFGYTF; cdr3_nt: TGTGCCAGCAGTTTACAGGGGTTTGGCTACACCTTC; d_call: TRBD1; v_call: TRBV6-5; clone_size: -; j_call: TRBJ1-2
cdr3_aa: CASSAGGEQFF; cdr3_nt: TGTGCCAGCAGCGCAGGAGGTGAGCAGTTCTTC; d_call: -; v_call: TRBV5-4; clone_size: -; j_call: TRBJ2-1
cdr3_aa: CASSFLEGGVYSNQPQHF; cdr3_nt: TGTGCCAGCAGCTTTCTTGAGGGCGGGGTATATAGCAATCAGCCCCAGCATTTT; d_call: -; v_call: TRBV7-8; clone_size: -; j_call: TRBJ1-5
cdr3_aa: CASSLRGGAGDNEQFF; cdr3_nt: TGTGCCAGCAGCCTCCGGGGGGGGGCGGGCGACAATGAGCAGTTCTTC; d_call: TRBD2; v_call: TRBV7-3; clone_size: few; j_call: TRBJ2-1
cdr3_aa: CAIKEGDQPQHF; cdr3_nt: TGTGCCATCAAAGAGGGTGATCAGCCCCAGCATTTT; d_call: -; v_call: TRBV10-3; clone_size: -; j_call: TRBJ1-5
cdr3_aa: CASSSGGTGPREQYF; cdr3_nt: TGTGCCAGCAGCTCGGGGGGGACAGGGCCTCGGGAGCAGTACTTC; d_call: -; v_call: TRBV5-4; clone_size: -; j_call: TRBJ2-7
cdr3_aa: CASSPGRNSGANVLTF; cdr3_nt: TGTGCCAGTAGTCCGGGTCGAAACTCTGGGGCCAACGTCCTGACTTTC; d_call: -; v_call: TRBV19; clone_size: -; j_call: TRBJ2-6
cdr3_aa: CSASTAEQYF; cdr3_nt: TGCAGTGCTAGTACAGCCGAGCAGTACTTC; d_call: -; v_call: TRBV20-1; clone_size: -; j_call: TRBJ2-7
cdr3_aa: CASRTQGINTEAFF; cdr3_nt: TGTGCCAGCAGAACGCAGGGCATTAACACTGAAGCTTTCTTT; d_call: -; v_call: TRBV28; clone_size: -; j_call: TRBJ1-1
cdr3_aa: CATGDYRAGAYGYTF; cdr3_nt: TGTGCCACGGGCGATTACAGGGCCGGGGCCTATGGCTACACCTTC; d_call: -; v_call: TRBV30; clone_size: -; j_call: TRBJ1-2
cdr3_aa: CASSLSLFMGQTSTDTQYF; cdr3_nt: TGTGCCAGCAGCTTAAGTTTATTTATGGGACAGACTAGCACAGATACGCAGTATTTT; d_call: TRBD1; v_call: TRBV7-9; clone_size: -; j_call: TRBJ2-3